Listed here are 19 T cell receptor beta chains from one sample, sequenced in a study of response to subunit inactivated influenza vaccine. TCRdb re-analysed the RT-PCR reads in MiXCR, keeping a single row per CDR3 protein. This table has about 780,000 distinct CDR3 sequences, less than 20% appearing once. This material consisted of PBMCs from blood, taken about 5 days after vaccination. Receptors were obtained from a man aged 50-59 years who received an inactivated influenza vaccine.

Notes on this clonotype: A much larger clone lies a single base off, so this may be a read error. The chain employs TRBV29-1 and TRBJ2-7, with D perhaps TRBD2 (6 bases). The CDR3 has 14 amino acids. Germline V gives CDR1 SQVTM, CDR2 ANQGSEA. V lost 1 base, J lost 6 bases, and 16 bases lay in between. This CDR3 is CSVEVHGRRCEQYF. Written as DNA, the CDR3 is TGCAGCGTTGAAGTTCACGGGAGAAGATGCGAGCAGTACTTC.

This clonotype has only a few counts. This chain links TRBV10-2 with TRBJ2-4, with D possibly being TRBD1 (6 bases). The CDR3 is 14 residues long. V was shortened by 5 bases and J by 5 bases, with 13 bases between the two germline ends. Looked up from germline, CDR1 is WSHSY and CDR2 is SAAADI. CDR3 in DNA: TGCGCCAGCAGTAACCCCAACAGGGAAAACATTCAGTACTTC. This gives the protein CASSNPNRENIQYF.

The chain uses TRBV20-1 and TRBJ2-2; no firm D call. This CDR3 is built from 17 residues. CDR1 is DFQATT and CDR2 is SNEGSKA in the germline V gene (reference sequence). The V end was cut by 2 bases, the J end by 0 bases, with 16 bases between. In DNA, the CDR3 is TGCAGTGCTAGAAAACGCCTTGGGCGAGCGAACACCGGGGAGCTGTTTTTT. Encoded protein: CSARKRLGRANTGELFF.

This clonotype came up many times. One junction end does not reproduce the germline sequence, and a read error may be involved. This chain uses TRBV12-3 or TRBV12-4 with TRBJ1-2; perhaps TRBD1 as D (6 bases). The CDR3 has 12 residues. In DNA, the CDR3 is TGTGCCAGCAGTTTAGGGGACATAGCCCCTAACTTC. This sequence encodes CASSLGDIAPNF.

This clonotype was detected a few times. The V and J genes are TRBV7-2 and TRBJ2-2; possibly TRBD1 for D (5 bases). The CDR3 is 16 residues long. Germline-derived CDR1 and CDR2 are SGHTA and FQGNSA. The V and J ends lost 2 bases and 1 base respectively, with 11 bases between them. The CDR3 DNA is TGTGCCAGCAGCTTAATGACAGTCCTGAACACCGGGGAGCTGTTTTTT. Amino acid sequence: CASSLMTVLNTGELFF.

This clonotype has more than one count but fewer than ten. The V and J genes are TRBV12-3 or TRBV12-4 and TRBJ2-1, with a tentative D call TRBD2 (6 bases). The length of the CDR3 is 15 residues. The V and J ends lost 1 base and 4 bases respectively, with 11 bases between them. The CDR3 spells CASSLVNAGYNEQFF. CDR3 nucleotide sequence: TGTGCCAGCAGTTTAGTCAATGCGGGGTACAATGAGCAGTTCTTC.

The V call is TRBV6-2 or TRBV6-3, the J call TRBJ2-3; TRBD2 agrees at 12 bases. The CDR3 extends over 17 amino acids. Germline CDR1 and CDR2: MNHEY and SVGEGT. The J segment lost 4 bases and the V segment lost 0 bases, leaving 5 bases of the junction unmatched. The CDR3 reads CASSYSVTSGGSDTQYF. DNA of the CDR3: TGTGCCAGCAGTTACTCTGTGACTAGCGGGGGCTCAGATACGCAGTATTTT.

This clonotype was counted a few times. The CDR3 region is CASSYSWGTYEQYF. CDR3 in DNA: TGTGCCAGCAGTTACTCCTGGGGCACCTACGAGCAGTACTTC. This chain joins TRBV6-2 or TRBV6-3 and TRBJ2-7; possibly TRBD1 for D (5 bases). The CDR3 has 14 amino acids. Germline values: CDR1 MNHEY, CDR2 SVGEGT. Between the trimmed V and J ends, which lost 0 bases and 2 bases, there was a span of 8 bases.

This clonotype was seen just once. The chain couples TRBV6-2 or TRBV6-3 to TRBJ2-7, with 9 nucleotides matching TRBD1. V was clipped by 10 bases and J by 6 bases; unmatched bases: 7. Germline-derived CDR1 and CDR2 are MNHEY and SVGEGT. CDR3 length: 12 amino acids. CDR3: CATLLTGGEQYF. For the CDR3, the DNA is TGTGCCACCCTATTGACAGGGGGCGAGCAGTACTTC.

The chain couples TRBV4-1 to TRBJ2-7, with D maybe TRBD1 (6 bases). Germline CDR1 reads MGHRA; CDR2 reads YSYEKL. Trimming removed 5 bases at V and 3 bases at J, with 11 bases between. This CDR3 has 13 residues. CDR3 protein: CASSATGIYEQYF. For the CDR3, the DNA is TGCGCCAGCAGCGCTACAGGGATCTACGAGCAGTACTTC.

The chain uses TRBV7-9 and TRBJ2-2; no firm D call. CDR1 and CDR2 from the germline V gene are SEHNR and FQNEAQ (reference sequence). Trimming stripped 3 bases from V and 5 bases from J, with 16 bases between. CDR3 size: 16 residues. This CDR3 is CASSFFFRQATGELFF. As DNA, the CDR3 is TGTGCCAGCAGCTTCTTCTTCAGGCAGGCAACCGGGGAGCTGTTTTTT.

This clonotype was seen repeatedly, ten times or more. The chain combines TRBV20-1 with TRBJ1-2, with 9 bases fitting TRBD1. CDR1 and CDR2 (germline): DFQATT, SNEGSKA (reference sequence). The ends lost 6 bases at V and 2 bases at J; junction bases unmatched: 4. The CDR3 runs to 13 residues. CDR3 DNA sequence: TGCAGTGCCAGGGGGACAGGGAACTATGGCTACACCTTC. Translated, it gives CSARGTGNYGYTF.

This clonotype has only one observation. The chain combines TRBV5-1 with TRBJ2-3; D is unclear. The CDR3 contains 17 residues. V was shortened by 0 bases and J by 0 bases, with 14 bases between the two germline ends. Germline CDR1 SGHRS, CDR2 YFSETQ. This CDR3 reads CASSLATLPPSTDTQYF. Here the CDR3 DNA reads TGCGCCAGCAGCTTGGCCACCCTACCCCCTAGCACAGATACGCAGTATTTT.

The V and J genes are TRBV25-1 and TRBJ1-6; 7 nucleotides agree with TRBD1. The J segment lost 4 bases and the V segment lost 6 bases, leaving 3 bases of the junction unmatched. CDR1 is MGHDK, CDR2 SYGVNS, per germline. This CDR3 has 14 amino acids. The CDR3 sequence is CASSIQGYNSPLHF. CDR3 DNA: TGTGCCAGCAGCATACAGGGGTATAATTCACCCCTCCACTTT.

This clonotype was seen only once. The rearrangement links TRBV6-1 to TRBJ2-7; maybe TRBD1 (5 bases). Per germline, CDR1 MNHNS and CDR2 SASEGT. V lost 5 bases and J lost 2, with 10 bases in between. There are 13 residues in the CDR3. CDR3: CASSTGFTYEQYF. DNA for the CDR3: TGTGCCAGCAGTACAGGATTTACCTACGAGCAGTACTTC.

This chain connects TRBV25-1 to TRBJ2-7; TRBD2 might be the D (6 bases). This CDR3 contains 14 residues. Germline CDR1 is MGHDK and CDR2 is SYGVNS. The germline V and J ends were trimmed by 4 bases and 4 bases, with 14 bases remaining between them. CDR3 in DNA: TGTGCCAGCAGTGGCGGCGGGAAGGCGTACGAGCAGTACTTC. It codes for CASSGGGKAYEQYF.

This chain connects TRBV14 to TRBJ2-5; 7 bases agree with TRBD2. Looked up from germline, CDR1 is SGHDN and CDR2 is FVKESK. V shed 4 bases and J 5 bases; nucleotides not matched to a gene: 10. This CDR3 comprises 15 residues. The CDR3 sequence is CASSRTRAILETQYF. The CDR3 DNA reads as TGTGCCAGCAGCCGGACTAGAGCAATACTTGAGACCCAGTACTTC.

This sequence joins TRBV9 and TRBJ2-7, with 7 bases that match TRBD1. This CDR3 has 15 amino acids. Germline CDR1 SGDLS, CDR2 YYNGEE. Germline trimming cut 0 bases from V and 5 bases from J; bases unmatched to any gene: 8. This CDR3 reads CASSVEGQGVNEQYF. CDR3 DNA sequence: TGTGCCAGCAGCGTAGAGGGCCAGGGGGTTAACGAGCAGTACTTC.

The table lists this clonotype with a few counts. The chain couples TRBV25-1 to TRBJ2-5; D is uncertain. CDR1 and CDR2 from the germline V gene are MGHDK and SYGVNS. The CDR3 contains 12 residues. Trimming cost V 3 bases and J 10 bases, with 12 bases left between them. The CDR3 sequence: CASSDFMTDQYF. In DNA, the CDR3 is TGTGCCAGCAGTGACTTCATGACGGACCAGTACTTC.